The clone carrying this T cell receptor (beta chain) was picked up a small number of times. Its specificity is not known. Within the sample, other DNA sequences also encode this same CDR3. This entry comes from a study of beta chain features in type 1 diabetes. Trimming took 5 bases from V and 6 from J; bases not matched to a gene: 2. In germline, CDR1 is SQVTM, CDR2 ANQGSEA. The CDR3 runs 13 residues. Of the isolated RNA, all was reverse transcribed, and so the sequenced material was expressed TCRB transcripts. The protocol was immunoSEQ multiplex PCR, while the TCRdb copy is restricted to in-frame clones and leaves out a portion. Found here are 600,000 to 700,000 clones, 9.5% to 15% of them singletons; the top ten hold 0.095% to 0.15%. Points from the study as a whole: All four CD4+ subsets of Type 1 diabetes patients contained TCRB CDR3s that were moderately but significantly shorter. There were fewer insertions and more deletions at the VDJ junctions of type 1 diabetes patients. It was not settled here whether HLA type affects TCRB rearrangement. cDNA sequencing could over-represent cells with high TCR expression. A PCR bias possibly favoring shorter templates would apply equally to patients and controls.

The TCR was taken from a man aged 30 to 45 with type 1 diabetes. This rearrangement joins TRBV29-1 to TRBJ2-2; TRBD1 matches 11 bases. The sequencing sample was made of naive CD4+ T cells from blood. The CDR3 loop reads CSVRDRGSGELFF. As DNA, the CDR3 is TGCAGCGTTCGGGACAGGGGGTCCGGGGAGCTGTTTTTT.